This is a list of T cell receptor beta chains from one sample in a study of technical replicates of blood from a handful of donors. Only in-frame clones appear in the TCRdb table, and some are missing; sequencing was by immunoSEQ multiplex PCR. The sample includes 55,000 to 80,000 clones, around 97% of them seen just once. The sequencing sample was made of T cells isolated from PBMCs. These receptors all come from a human donor in good health. Both conserved end residues are part of each CDR3.

>16|TRBV5-4
CASSLVPRGRTGELFF
>13|TRBV11-2
CASSLGLAETQYF
>14|TRBV5-1
CASSLQGGTDTQYF
>14|TRBV11-2
CASSLKREFNEQFF
>14|TRBV2
CATKLTGTSYEQYF
>17|TRBV4-1
CASSQGGYWTGYQPQHF
>14|TRBV2
CASSGLAGTDTQYF
>18|TRBV11-2
CASSLGRKTTSSYNEQFF
>15|TRBV4-2
CASSQAGQGNEKLFF
>12|TRBV28
CASTPGTSEQYF
>13|TRBV28
CASSLAQVPEAFF
>16|TRBV4-1
CASSQDKGISNNEQFF
>15|TRBV19
CASSIFGQGVTEAFF
>15|TRBV6-1
CASSVDRDRDNEQFF
>14|TRBV19
CASSDRQSPDTQYF
>15|TRBV18
CASSPTGGGNQPQHF
>15|TRBV14
CASSPTVATNEKLFF
>15|TRBV5-1
CASSLALAGGYEQYF
>14|TRBV4-1
CASSPGGLGSPLHF
>15|TRBV5-4
CASSLDTSVQETQYF
>14|TRBV4-2
CASSLKTSDYEQYF
>17|TRBV27
CASSLLGLSSSYNEQFF
>10|TRBV20-1
CSARRETQYF
>13|TRBV30
CAYRTSGQETQYF
>14|TRBV9
CASSAGLSTDTQYF
>12|TRBV5-1
CASSLAGFEQYF
>21|TRBV5-1
CASRPLGGDTKGFFDRNTIYF
>17|TRBV18
CASSPRSATGGFQPQHF
>16|TRBV2
CASSDDRLAGGETQYF
>17|TRBV2
CASSDWTSGGASGELFF
>11|TRBV20-1
CSASQNTEAFF
>13|TRBV6-5
CASSSRGFQPQHF
>14|TRBV2
CASSVAGQGYEQYF
>12|TRBV7-6
CASSPLQETQYF
>12|TRBV5-1
CASRRTGTEAFF
>15|TRBV6-5
CASSMTSGYNNEQFF
>15|TRBV4-1
CASSPLNRGKTEAFF
>15|TRBV16
CASSQSRGWRNTIYF
>14|TRBV7-8
CASSLRTHHYGYTF
>15|TRBV28
CASKYGSLGSYEQYF